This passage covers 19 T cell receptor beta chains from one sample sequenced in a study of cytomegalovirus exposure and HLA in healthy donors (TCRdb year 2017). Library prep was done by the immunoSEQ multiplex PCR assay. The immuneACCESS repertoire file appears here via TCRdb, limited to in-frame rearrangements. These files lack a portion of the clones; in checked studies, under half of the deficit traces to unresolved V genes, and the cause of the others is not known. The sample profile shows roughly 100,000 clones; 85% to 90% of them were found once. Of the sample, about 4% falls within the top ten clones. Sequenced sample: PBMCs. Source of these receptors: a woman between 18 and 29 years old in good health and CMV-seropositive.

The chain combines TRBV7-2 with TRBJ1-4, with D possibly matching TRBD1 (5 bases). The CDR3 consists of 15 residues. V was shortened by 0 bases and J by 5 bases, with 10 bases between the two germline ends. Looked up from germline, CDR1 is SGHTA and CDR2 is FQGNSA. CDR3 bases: TGTGCCAGCAGCTTAGCCCGGGGGACCAATGAAAAACTGTTTTTT. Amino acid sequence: CASSLARGTNEKLFF.

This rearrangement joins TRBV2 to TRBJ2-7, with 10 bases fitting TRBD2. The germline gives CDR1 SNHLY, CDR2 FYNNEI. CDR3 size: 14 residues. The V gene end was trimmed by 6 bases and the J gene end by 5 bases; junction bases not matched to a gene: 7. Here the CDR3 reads CASRAGLAGDEQYF. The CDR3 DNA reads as TGTGCCAGCAGGGCCGGGCTAGCGGGAGACGAGCAGTACTTC.

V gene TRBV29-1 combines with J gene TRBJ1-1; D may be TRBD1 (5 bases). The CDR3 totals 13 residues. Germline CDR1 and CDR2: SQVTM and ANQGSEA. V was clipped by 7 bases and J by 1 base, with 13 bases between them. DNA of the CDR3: TGCAGCGGGACTTGGGGGGGGAACACTGAAGCTTTCTTT. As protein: CSGTWGGNTEAFF.

In nucleotides, the CDR3 is TGCGCCAGCAGCCAAGGACTAGCGGGGGCCTCCCCCCAGTACTTC. Protein: CASSQGLAGASPQYF. The chain joins TRBV4-1 to TRBJ2-5, with 12 positions matching TRBD2. Trimming at V came to 1 base and at J to 9 bases, leaving 6 bases not matched to a gene. CDR1 and CDR2 (germline): MGHRA, YSYEKL. The CDR3 runs 15 residues.

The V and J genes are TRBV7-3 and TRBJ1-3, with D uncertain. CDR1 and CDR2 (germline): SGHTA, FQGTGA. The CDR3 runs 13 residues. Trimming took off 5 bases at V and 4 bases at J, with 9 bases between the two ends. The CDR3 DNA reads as TGTGCCAGCAGCCCCAGATCCGGAAACACCATATATTTT. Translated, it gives CASSPRSGNTIYF.

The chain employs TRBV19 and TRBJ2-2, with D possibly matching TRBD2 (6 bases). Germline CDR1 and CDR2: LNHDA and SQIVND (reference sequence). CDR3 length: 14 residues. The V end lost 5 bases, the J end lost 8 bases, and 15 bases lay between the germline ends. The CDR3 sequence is CASSGDFLFGELFF. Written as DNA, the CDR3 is TGTGCCAGTAGTGGGGACTTCCTGTTTGGGGAGCTGTTTTTT. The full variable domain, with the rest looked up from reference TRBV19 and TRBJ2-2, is DGGITQSPKYLFRKEGQNVTLSCEQNLNHDAMYWYRQDPGQGLRLIYYSQIVNDFQKGDIAEGYSVSREKKESFPLTVTSAQKNPTAFYLCASSGDFLFGELFFGEGSRLTVL.

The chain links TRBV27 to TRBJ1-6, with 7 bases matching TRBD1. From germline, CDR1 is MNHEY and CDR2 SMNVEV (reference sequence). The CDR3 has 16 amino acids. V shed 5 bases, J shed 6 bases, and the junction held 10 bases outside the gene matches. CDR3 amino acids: CASSLFAGGRNSPLHF. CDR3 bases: TGTGCCAGCAGTCTATTTGCAGGGGGACGTAATTCACCCCTCCACTTT.

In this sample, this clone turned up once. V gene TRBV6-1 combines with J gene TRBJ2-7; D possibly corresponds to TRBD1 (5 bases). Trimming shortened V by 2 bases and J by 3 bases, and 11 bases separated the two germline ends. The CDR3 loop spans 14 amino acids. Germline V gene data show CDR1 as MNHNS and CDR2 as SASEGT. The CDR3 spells CASSEQGGIYEQYF. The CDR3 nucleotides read TGTGCCAGCAGTGAACAGGGTGGGATCTACGAGCAGTACTTC.

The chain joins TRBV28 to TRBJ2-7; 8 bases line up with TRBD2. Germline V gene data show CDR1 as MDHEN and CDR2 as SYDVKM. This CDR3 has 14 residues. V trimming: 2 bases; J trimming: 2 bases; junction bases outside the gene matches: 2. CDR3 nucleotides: TGTGCCAGCAGTTTAGCGGGGGGCCCCTACGAGCAGTACTTC. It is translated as CASSLAGGPYEQYF.

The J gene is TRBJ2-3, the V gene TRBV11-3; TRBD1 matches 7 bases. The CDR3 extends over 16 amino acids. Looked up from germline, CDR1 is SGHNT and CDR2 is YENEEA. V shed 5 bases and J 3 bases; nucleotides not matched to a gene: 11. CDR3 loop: CASSPFMQGETDTQYF. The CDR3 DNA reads TGTGCCAGCAGCCCATTTATGCAGGGGGAAACAGATACGCAGTATTTT.

CDR3 DNA: TGTGCCAGTAGTCCACTAGCATCACCGTACAATGAGCAGTTCTTC. Translated, it gives CASSPLASPYNEQFF. This chain joins TRBV19 and TRBJ2-1; possibly TRBD2 for D (6 bases). The CDR3 totals 15 residues. Looked up from germline, CDR1 is LNHDA and CDR2 is SQIVND (reference sequence). Trimming stripped 5 bases from V and 4 bases from J, with 15 bases between.

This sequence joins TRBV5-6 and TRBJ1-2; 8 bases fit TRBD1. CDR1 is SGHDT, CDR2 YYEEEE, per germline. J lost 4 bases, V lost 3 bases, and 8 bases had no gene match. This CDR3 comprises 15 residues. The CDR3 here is CASSSRPGQGYGYTF. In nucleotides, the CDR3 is TGTGCCAGCAGCTCACGCCCCGGACAGGGCTATGGCTACACCTTC. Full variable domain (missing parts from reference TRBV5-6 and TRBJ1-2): DAGVTQSPTHLIKTRGQQVTLRCSPKSGHDTVSWYQQALGQGPQFIFQYYEEEERQRGNFPDRFSGHQFPNYSSELNVNALLLGDSALYLCASSSRPGQGYGYTFGSGTRLTVV.

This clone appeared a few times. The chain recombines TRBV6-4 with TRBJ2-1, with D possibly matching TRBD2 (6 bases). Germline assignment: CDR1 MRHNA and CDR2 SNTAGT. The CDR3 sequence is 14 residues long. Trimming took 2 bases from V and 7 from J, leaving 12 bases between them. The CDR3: CASSDDLAANEQFF. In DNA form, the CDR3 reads TGTGCCAGCAGTGACGACTTAGCGGCGAATGAGCAGTTCTTC.

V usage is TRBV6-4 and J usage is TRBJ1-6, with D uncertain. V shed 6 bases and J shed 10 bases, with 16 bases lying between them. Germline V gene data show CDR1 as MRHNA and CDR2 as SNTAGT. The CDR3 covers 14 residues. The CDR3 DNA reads TGTGCCAGCAGCGTGGACGGGGAGAGGTCACCCCTCCACTTT. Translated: CASSVDGERSPLHF.

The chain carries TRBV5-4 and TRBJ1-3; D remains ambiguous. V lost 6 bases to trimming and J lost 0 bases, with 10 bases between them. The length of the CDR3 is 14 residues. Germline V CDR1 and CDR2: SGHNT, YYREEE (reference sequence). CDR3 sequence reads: CASTNEYSGNTIYF. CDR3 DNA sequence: TGTGCCAGCACCAACGAGTACTCTGGAAACACCATATATTTT. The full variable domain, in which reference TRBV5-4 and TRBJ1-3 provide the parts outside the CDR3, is ETGVTQSPTHLIKTRGQQVTLRCSSQSGHNTVSWYQQALGQGPQFIFQYYREEENGRGNFPPRFSGLQFPNYSSELNVNALELDDSALYLCASTNEYSGNTIYFGEGSWLTVV.

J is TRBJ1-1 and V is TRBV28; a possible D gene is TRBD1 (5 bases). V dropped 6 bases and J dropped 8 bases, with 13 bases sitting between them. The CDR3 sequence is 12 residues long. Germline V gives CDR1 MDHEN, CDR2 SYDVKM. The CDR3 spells CASSVLGGEAFF. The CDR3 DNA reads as TGTGCCAGCAGCGTATTGGGGGGGGAAGCTTTCTTT. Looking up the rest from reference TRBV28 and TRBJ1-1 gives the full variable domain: DVKVTQSSRYLVKRTGEKVFLECVQDMDHENMFWYRQDPGLGLRLIYFSYDVKMKEKGDIPEGYSVSREKKERFSLILESASTNQTSMYLCASSVLGGEAFFGQGTRLTVV.

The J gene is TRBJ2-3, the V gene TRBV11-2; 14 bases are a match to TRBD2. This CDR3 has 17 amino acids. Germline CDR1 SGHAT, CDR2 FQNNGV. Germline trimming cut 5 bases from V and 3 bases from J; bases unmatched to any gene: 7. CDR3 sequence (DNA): TGTGCCAGCAGCCAAGGGACTAGCGGGAGTAAGACAGATACGCAGTATTTT. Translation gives CASSQGTSGSKTDTQYF.

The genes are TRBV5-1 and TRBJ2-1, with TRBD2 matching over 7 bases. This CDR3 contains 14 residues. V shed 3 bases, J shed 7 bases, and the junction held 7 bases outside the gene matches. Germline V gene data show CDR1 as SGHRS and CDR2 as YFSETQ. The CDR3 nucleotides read TGCGCCAGCAGCTGGGGGGGTAGTGAGAATGAGCAGTTCTTC. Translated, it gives CASSWGGSENEQFF.

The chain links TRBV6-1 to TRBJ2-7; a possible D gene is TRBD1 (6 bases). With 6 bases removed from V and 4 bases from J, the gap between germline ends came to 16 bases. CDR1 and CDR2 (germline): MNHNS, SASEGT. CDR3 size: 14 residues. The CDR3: CASRFPGQVYEQYF. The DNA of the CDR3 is TGTGCCAGCAGGTTCCCGGGACAAGTGTACGAGCAGTACTTC.